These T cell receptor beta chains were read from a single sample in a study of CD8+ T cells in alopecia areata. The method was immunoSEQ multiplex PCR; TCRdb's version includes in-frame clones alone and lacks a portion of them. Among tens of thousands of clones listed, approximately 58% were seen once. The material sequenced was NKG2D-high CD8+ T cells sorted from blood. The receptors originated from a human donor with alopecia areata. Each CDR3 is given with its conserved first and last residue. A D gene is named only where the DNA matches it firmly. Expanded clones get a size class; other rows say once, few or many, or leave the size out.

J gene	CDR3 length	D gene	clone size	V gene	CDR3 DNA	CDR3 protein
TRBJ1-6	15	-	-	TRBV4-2	TGTGCCAGCAGCCAAGATGGAGGTAATAATTCACCCCTCCACTTT	CASSQDGGNNSPLHF
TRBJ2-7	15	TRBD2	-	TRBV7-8	TGTGCCAGCAGCTCCCCCCTAGCGGGTCTATACGAGCAGTACTTC	CASSSPLAGLYEQYF
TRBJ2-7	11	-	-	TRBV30	TGTGCCTGGATGGGGGGATACGAGCAGTACTTC	CAWMGGYEQYF
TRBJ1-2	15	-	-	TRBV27	TGTGCCAGCAGTTCCGCAGGCGGCTCAATCTATGGCTACACCTTC	CASSSAGGSIYGYTF
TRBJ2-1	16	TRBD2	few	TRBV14	TGTGCCAGCAGCCTAATGACTAGCGGGGCATACAATGAGCAGTTCTTC	CASSLMTSGAYNEQFF
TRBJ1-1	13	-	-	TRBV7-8	TGTGCCAGCAGCTTAGGGATTTACACTGAAGCTTTCTTT	CASSLGIYTEAFF
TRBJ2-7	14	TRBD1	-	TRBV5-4	TGTGCCAGCAGCTTTTTACAGGGGACCTACGAGCAGTACTTC	CASSFLQGTYEQYF
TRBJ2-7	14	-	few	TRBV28	TGTGCCAGCACCCGGCGGGGCAGCTCCTACGAGCAGTACTTC	CASTRRGSSYEQYF
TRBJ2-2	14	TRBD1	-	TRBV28	TGTGCCAGCGGAGACAGGGCGAACACCGGGGAGCTGTTTTTT	CASGDRANTGELFF
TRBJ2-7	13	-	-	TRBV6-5	TGTGCCAGCAGTTATGATTCTGGGTACGAGCAGTACTTC	CASSYDSGYEQYF
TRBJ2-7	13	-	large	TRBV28	TGTGCCAGCAGTCTACGAAACTCCTACGAGCAGTACTTC	CASSLRNSYEQYF
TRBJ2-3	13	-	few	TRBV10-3	TGTGCCATCATGGGAATGGTTGCAGATACGCAGTATTTT	CAIMGMVADTQYF
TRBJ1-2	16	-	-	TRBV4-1	TGCGCCAGCAGCCAAGCGGGGGGGGTGGCCAACTATGGCTACACCTTC	CASSQAGGVANYGYTF
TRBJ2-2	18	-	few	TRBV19	TGTGCCAGTAGTATTCGGTCTCCGGGGCCCCGGGACACCGGGGAGCTGTTTTTT	CASSIRSPGPRDTGELFF
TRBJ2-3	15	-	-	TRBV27	TGTGCCAGCAGTTTCCTGGCGGGGTACGGGGATACGCAGTATTTT	CASSFLAGYGDTQYF
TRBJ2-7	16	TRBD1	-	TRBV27	TGTGCCAGCAGTGATCTAATAGGACAGGTCGCCTACGAGCAGTACTTC	CASSDLIGQVAYEQYF
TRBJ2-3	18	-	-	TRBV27	TGTGCCAGCAGTTCCCCTCGGGAGAGGGCGTGGGGGACAGATACGCAGTATTTT	CASSSPRERAWGTDTQYF
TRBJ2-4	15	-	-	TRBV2	TGTGCCAGCAGGCAGGGGATAGGGGCCAAAAACATTCAGTACTTC	CASRQGIGAKNIQYF
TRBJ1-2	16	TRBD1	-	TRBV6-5	TGTGCCAGCAGTTACTCGGGGACAGGGGAAAACTATGGCTACACCTTC	CASSYSGTGENYGYTF
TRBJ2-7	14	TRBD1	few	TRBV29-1	TGCAGCGTTGAAGGTCAGGGGGTCACCTACGAGCAGTACTTC	CSVEGQGVTYEQYF
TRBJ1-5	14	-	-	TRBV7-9	TGTGCCAGCAGCGCCGGACAGAGCAATCAGCCCCAGCATTTT	CASSAGQSNQPQHF
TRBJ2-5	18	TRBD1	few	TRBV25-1	TGTGCCAGCAGTGAACGTGGTTGGACAGGGGGAGGAGGAGAGACCCAGTACTTC	CASSERGWTGGGGETQYF
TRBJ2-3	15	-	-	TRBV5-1	TGCGCCAGCATCGAGGATAGCATTAGCACAGATACGCAGTATTTT	CASIEDSISTDTQYF
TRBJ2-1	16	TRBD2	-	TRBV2	TGTGCCAGCAGGGTAGCGGGAGGGGGCACCTACAATGAGCAGTTCTTC	CASRVAGGGTYNEQFF
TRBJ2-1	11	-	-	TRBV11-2	TGTGCCAGCAGCCGATACAATGAGCAGTTCTTC	CASSRYNEQFF
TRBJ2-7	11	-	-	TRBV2	TGTGTCAGTGTGGGGGTTTACGAGCAGTACTTC	CVSVGVYEQYF
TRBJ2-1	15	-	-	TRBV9	TGTGCCAGCAGCGTAGCGGGACTTCTATACAATGAGCAGTTCTTC	CASSVAGLLYNEQFF
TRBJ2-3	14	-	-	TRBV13	TGTGCCAGCAGCTTAGAGAGTAGACGAGGTACGCAGTATTTT	CASSLESRRGTQYF
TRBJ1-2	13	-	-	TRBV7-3	TGTGCCAGCAGCTCATGGGATAAGGGTGGCTACACCTTC	CASSSWDKGGYTF